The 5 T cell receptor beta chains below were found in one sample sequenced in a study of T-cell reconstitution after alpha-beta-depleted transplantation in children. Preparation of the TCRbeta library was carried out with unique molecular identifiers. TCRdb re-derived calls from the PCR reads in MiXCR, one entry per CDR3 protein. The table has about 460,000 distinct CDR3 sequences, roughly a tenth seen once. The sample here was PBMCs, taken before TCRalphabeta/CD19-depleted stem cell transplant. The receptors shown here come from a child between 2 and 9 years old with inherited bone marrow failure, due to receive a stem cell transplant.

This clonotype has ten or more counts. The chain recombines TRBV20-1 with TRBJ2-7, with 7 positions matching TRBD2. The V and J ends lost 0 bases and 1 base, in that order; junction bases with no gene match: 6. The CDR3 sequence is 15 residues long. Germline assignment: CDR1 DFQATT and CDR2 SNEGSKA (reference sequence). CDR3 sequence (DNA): TGCAGTGCTAGAGATCTGGAGGGACTATCCTACGAGCAGTACTTC. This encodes CSARDLEGLSYEQYF.

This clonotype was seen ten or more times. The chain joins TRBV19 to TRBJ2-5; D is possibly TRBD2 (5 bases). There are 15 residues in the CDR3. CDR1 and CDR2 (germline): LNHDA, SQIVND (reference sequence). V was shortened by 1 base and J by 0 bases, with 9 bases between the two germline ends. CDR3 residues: CASSIGGVYQETQYF. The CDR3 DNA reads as TGTGCCAGTAGTATAGGGGGAGTCTACCAAGAGACCCAGTACTTC.

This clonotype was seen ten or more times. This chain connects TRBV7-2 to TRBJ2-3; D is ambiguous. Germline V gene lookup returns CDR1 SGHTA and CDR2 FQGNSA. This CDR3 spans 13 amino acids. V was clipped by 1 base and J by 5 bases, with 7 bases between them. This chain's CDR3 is CASSLGRRDTQYF. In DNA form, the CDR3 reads TGTGCCAGCAGCTTAGGTCGGAGAGATACGCAGTATTTT.

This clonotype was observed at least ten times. The CDR3 region is CASGRGTEAFF. As DNA, the CDR3 is TGCGCCAGCGGTCGGGGCACTGAAGCTTTCTTT. The chain employs TRBV5-1 and TRBJ1-1; no clear D gene. The germline CDR1 and CDR2 sequences are SGHRS and YFSETQ. The CDR3 has 11 amino acids. Trimming shortened V by 7 bases and J by 4 bases, and 8 bases separated the two germline ends. Filled out from reference TRBV5-1 and TRBJ1-1, the complete variable domain reads KAGVTQTPRYLIKTRGQQVTLSCSPISGHRSVSWYQQTPGQGLQFLFEYFSETQRNKGNFPGRFSGRQFSNSRSEMNVSTLELGDSALYLCASGRGTEAFFGQGTRLTVV.

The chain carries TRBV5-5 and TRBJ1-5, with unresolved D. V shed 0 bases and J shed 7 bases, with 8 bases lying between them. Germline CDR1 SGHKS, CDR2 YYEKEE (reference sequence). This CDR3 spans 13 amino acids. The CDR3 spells CASSLGPAQPQHF. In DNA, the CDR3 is TGTGCCAGCAGCTTGGGGCCGGCCCAGCCCCAGCATTTT.